The subject of this entry is one TCR beta chain. The PCR made use of 60 Vbeta and 13 Jbeta primers. TCRdb keeps only in-frame clones here, not all; method: immunoSEQ multiplex PCR. The table shows about 110,000 clones, with 55% to 75% occurring only once. Though nominally healthy at sampling, donors likely had unrecorded immune exposures. This CDR3 has 14 residues. Germline CDR1 MNHNS, CDR2 SASEGT. V dropped 7 bases and J dropped 1 base, with 11 bases sitting between them. The record originates from a study of cytomegalovirus exposure and HLA in healthy donors. This sequence originates from a man aged 25 to 45 in good health and CMV-seropositive. Sequencing was performed on PBMCs. This rearrangement joins TRBV6-1 to TRBJ1-5; D ambiguous. The CDR3 protein is CASTEVRSNQPQHF. As DNA, the CDR3 is TGTGCCAGCACGGAGGTTAGGAGCAATCAGCCCCAGCATTTT.